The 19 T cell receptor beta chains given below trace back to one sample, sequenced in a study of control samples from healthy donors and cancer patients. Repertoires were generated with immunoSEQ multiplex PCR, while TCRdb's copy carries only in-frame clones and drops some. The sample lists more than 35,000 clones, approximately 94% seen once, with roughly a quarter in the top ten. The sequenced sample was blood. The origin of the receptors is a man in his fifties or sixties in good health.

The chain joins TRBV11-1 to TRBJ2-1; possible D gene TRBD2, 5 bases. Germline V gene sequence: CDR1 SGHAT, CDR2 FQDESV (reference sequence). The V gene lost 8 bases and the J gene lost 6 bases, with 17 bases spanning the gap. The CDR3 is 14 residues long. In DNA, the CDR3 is TGTGCCAGCGCCTGGCCTAGCAAGAGCAATGAGCAGTTCTTC. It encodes CASAWPSKSNEQFF.

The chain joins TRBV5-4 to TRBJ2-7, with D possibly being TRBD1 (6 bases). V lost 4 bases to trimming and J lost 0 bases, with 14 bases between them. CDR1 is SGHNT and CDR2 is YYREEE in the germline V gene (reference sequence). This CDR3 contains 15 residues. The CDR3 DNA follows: TGTGCCAGCAGCCCAGCAGGGGCCCTCTCCTACGAGCAGTACTTC. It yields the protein CASSPAGALSYEQYF. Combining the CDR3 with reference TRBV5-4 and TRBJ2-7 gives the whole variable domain ETGVTQSPTHLIKTRGQQVTLRCSSQSGHNTVSWYQQALGQGPQFIFQYYREEENGRGNFPPRFSGLQFPNYSSELNVNALELDDSALYLCASSPAGALSYEQYFGPGTRLTVT.

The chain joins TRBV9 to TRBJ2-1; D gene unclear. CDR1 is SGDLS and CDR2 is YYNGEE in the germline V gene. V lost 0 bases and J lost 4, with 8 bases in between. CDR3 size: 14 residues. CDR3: CASSVVAAYNEQFF. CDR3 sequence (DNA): TGTGCCAGCAGCGTAGTGGCAGCTTACAATGAGCAGTTCTTC.

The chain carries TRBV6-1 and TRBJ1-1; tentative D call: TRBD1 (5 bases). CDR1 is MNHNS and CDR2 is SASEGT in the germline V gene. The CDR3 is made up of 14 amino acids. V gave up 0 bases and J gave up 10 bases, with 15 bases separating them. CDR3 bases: TGTGCCAGCAGTGAAGCGCGGATTGGGGCCGGAGCTTTCTTT. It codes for CASSEARIGAGAFF.

The chain's CDR3 is CATSGRQGSYEQYF. DNA for the CDR3: TGTGCCACCAGCGGAAGACAGGGATCCTACGAGCAGTACTTC. The V gene is TRBV15, the J gene TRBJ2-7, with 7 bases lining up with TRBD1. V shed 5 bases, J shed 1 base, and the junction held 5 bases outside the gene matches. Per the germline V gene, CDR1 is LNHNV and CDR2 is YYDKDF (reference sequence). The CDR3 sequence is 14 residues long.

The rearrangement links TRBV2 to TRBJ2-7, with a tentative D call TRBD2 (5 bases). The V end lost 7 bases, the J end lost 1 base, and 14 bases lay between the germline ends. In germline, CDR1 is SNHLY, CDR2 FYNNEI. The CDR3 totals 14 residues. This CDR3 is CASKEDRRSYEQYF. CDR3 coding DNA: TGTGCCAGCAAGGAGGATAGGCGGTCCTACGAGCAGTACTTC. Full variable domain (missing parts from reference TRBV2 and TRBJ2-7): EPEVTQTPSHQVTQMGQEVILRCVPISNHLYFYWYRQILGQKVEFLVSFYNNEISEKSEIFDDQFSVERPDGSNFTLKIRSTKLEDSAMYFCASKEDRRSYEQYFGPGTRLTVT.

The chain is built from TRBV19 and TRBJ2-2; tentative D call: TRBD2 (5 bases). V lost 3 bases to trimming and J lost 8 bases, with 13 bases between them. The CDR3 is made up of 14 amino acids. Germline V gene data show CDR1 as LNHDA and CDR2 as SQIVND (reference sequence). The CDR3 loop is CASSMSTNRGELFF. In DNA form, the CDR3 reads TGTGCCAGTAGTATGTCGACTAATAGAGGGGAGCTGTTTTTT.

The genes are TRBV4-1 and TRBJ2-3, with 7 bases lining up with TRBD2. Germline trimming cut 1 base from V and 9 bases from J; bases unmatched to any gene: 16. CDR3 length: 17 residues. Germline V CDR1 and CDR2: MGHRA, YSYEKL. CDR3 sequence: CASSQGRLVGGSETQYF. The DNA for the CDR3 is TGCGCCAGCAGCCAAGGCCGGCTCGTGGGCGGGAGTGAGACGCAGTATTTT.

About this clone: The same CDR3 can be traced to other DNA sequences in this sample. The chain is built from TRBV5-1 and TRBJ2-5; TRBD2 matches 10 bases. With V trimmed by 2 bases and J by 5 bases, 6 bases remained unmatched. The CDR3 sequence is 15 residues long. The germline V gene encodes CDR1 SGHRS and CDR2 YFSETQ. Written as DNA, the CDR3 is TGCGCCAGCAGCTTTAAGCGGGAGGGTCGGGAGACCCAGTACTTC. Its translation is CASSFKREGRETQYF.

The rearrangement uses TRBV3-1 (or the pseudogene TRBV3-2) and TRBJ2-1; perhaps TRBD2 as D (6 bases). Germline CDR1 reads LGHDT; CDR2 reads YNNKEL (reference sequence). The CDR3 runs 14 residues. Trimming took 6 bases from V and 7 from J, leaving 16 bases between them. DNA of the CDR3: TGTGCCAGCAGGGAGTCGGGACTTCCGAATGAGCAGTTCTTC. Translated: CASRESGLPNEQFF.

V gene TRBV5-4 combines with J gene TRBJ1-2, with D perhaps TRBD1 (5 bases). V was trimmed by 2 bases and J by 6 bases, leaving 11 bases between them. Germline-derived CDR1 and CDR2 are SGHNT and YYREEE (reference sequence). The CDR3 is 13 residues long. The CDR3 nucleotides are TGTGCCAGCAGCTTTCTCCAGGGAAATGGCTACACCTTC. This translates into CASSFLQGNGYTF.

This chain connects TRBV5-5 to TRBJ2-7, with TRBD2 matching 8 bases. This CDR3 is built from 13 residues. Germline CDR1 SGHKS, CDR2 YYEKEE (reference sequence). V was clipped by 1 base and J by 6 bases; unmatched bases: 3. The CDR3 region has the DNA TGTGCCAGCAGCTTGACGGGGGGGGGCGAGCAGTACTTC. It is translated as CASSLTGGGEQYF.

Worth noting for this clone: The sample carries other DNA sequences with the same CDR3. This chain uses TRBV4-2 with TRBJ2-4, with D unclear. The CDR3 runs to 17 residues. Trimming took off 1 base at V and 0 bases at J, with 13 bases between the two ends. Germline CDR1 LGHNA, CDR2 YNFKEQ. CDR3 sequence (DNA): TGTGCCAGCAGCCAAGGACCCCTCGGTCTAGCCAAAAACATTCAGTACTTC. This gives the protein CASSQGPLGLAKNIQYF.

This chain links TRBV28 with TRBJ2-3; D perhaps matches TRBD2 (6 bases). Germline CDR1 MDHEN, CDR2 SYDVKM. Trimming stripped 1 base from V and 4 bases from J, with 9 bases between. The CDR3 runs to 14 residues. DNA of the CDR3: TGTGCCAGCAGTTTATATAGGGAGGCAGATACGCAGTATTTT. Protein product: CASSLYREADTQYF.

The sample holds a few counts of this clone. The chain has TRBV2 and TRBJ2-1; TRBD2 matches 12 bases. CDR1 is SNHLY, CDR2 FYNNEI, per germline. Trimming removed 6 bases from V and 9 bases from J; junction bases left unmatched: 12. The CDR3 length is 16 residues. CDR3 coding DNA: TGTGCCAGCAGCCTCGGGACTAGCGGGCAACCCGGTGAGCAGTTCTTC. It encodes CASSLGTSGQPGEQFF.

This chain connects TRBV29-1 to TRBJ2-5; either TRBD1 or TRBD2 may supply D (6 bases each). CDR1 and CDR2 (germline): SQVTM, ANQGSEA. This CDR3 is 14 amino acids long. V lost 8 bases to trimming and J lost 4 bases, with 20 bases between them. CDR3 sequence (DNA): TGCAGCCTCCACCCCAGGGGAGGAGGAGAGACCCAGTACTTC. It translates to CSLHPRGGGETQYF.

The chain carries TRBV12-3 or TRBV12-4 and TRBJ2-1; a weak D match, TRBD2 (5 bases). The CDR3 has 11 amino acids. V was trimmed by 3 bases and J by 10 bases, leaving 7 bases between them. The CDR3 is CASSFRGEQFF. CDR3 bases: TGTGCCAGCAGTTTCCGGGGAGAGCAGTTCTTC.

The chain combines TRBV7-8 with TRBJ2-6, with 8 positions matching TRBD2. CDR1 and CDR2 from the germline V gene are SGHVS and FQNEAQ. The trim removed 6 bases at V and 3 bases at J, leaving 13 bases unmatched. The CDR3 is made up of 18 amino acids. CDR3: CASSPAGGYNSGANVLTF. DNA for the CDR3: TGTGCCAGCAGTCCGGCGGGAGGCTACAATAGTGGGGCCAACGTCCTGACTTTC. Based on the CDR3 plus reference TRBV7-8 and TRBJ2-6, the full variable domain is GAGVSQSPRYKVAKRGQDVALRCDPISGHVSLFWYQQALGQGPEFLTYFQNEAQLDKSGLPSDRFFAERPEGSVSTLKIQRTQQEDSAVYLCASSPAGGYNSGANVLTFGAGSRLTVL.

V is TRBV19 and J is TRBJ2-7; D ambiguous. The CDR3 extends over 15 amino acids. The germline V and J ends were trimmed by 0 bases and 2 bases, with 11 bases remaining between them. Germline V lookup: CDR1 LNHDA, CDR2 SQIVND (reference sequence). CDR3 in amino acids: CASSIDGRSTYEQYF. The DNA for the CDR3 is TGTGCCAGTAGTATAGATGGCAGGAGTACCTACGAGCAGTACTTC.